This TCR beta chain emerged from a study of PD-1 blockade in classical Hodgkin lymphoma. As for the study in general: Treatment was intravenous nivolumab, 3 mg/kg every 2 weeks, until progression. Study outcomes and limitations: Factors driving the repertoire differences, possibly disease activity or prior therapy, remain undefined.

Regarding this clone: Its antigen is undetermined.

The V gene lost 10 bases and the J gene lost 1 base, with 13 bases spanning the gap. CDR3 size: 13 residues. Germline CDR1 SGHRS, CDR2 YFSETQ. Relapses following autologous stem cell transplantation were seen in all patients, with brentuximab vedotin exposure varying. Each best response was a complete response, a partial response or progressive disease. Profiling relied on immunoSEQ multiplex PCR, and the TCRdb table lists in-frame clones only, not all of them. The sample has tens of thousands of clones; around 86% are singletons. This sequence was found in a human donor with classical Hodgkin lymphoma. Here the sequenced sample was peripheral blood mononuclear cells (PBMCs), taken at baseline. J is TRBJ2-3 and V is TRBV5-1; D is possibly TRBD2 (7 bases). The CDR3 DNA sequence: TGCGCCTCTCGCGGGGGCGGCACAGATACGCAGTATTTT. It yields the protein CASRGGGTDTQYF. The whole variable domain, remainder taken from reference TRBV5-1 and TRBJ2-3, is KAGVTQTPRYLIKTRGQQVTLSCSPISGHRSVSWYQQTPGQGLQFLFEYFSETQRNKGNFPGRFSGRQFSNSRSEMNVSTLELGDSALYLCASRGGGTDTQYFGPGTRLTVL.